This T cell receptor (beta chain) was profiled in a study of blood T cells in healthy people across ages. Overall study results and limits: Greater diversity and more naive CD4+ cells were seen in long-lived donors than in aged donors. PBMCs that were unsorted prevented a conclusive naive versus antigen-experienced comparison.

Trimming left V 3 bases short and J 1 base short, with 19 bases between. This CDR3 is 17 amino acids long. Germline V gene sequence: CDR1 SGHRS, CDR2 YFSETQ. Together with a sample-barcoded 5' primer, a J-beta primer mix was included in a second PCR lasting roughly 6 to 12 cycles. One entry per CDR3 protein, called by TCRdb with MiXCR from the 5' RACE reads. The sample records some 850,000 distinct CDR3 sequences, under 30% being singletons. This clonotype has a handful of counts. Its specificity is not known. These data were likewise used in another study, on T cells of mothers and their children.

J is TRBJ1-1 and V is TRBV5-1; D is perhaps TRBD1 (5 bases). The sequenced sample was blood. The TCR comes from a boy younger than 18 in good health. For the CDR3, the DNA is TGCGCCAGCAGCTCTACCGGGACGGCCTTAGCGAACACTGAAGCTTTCTTT. Translation: CASSSTGTALANTEAFF. Full variable domain (rest looked up from reference TRBV5-1 and TRBJ1-1): KAGVTQTPRYLIKTRGQQVTLSCSPISGHRSVSWYQQTPGQGLQFLFEYFSETQRNKGNFPGRFSGRQFSNSRSEMNVSTLELGDSALYLCASSSTGTALANTEAFFGQGTRLTVV.